The rows below give T cell receptor beta chains drawn from one sample of a study of blood T cell repertoires in COVID-19. Generated by immunoSEQ multiplex PCR, the TCRdb table keeps only in-frame clones and is missing some. The sample lists fewer than 200,000 clones, more than 80% occurring once. The sequencing input was PBMCs or T cells enriched from blood (not recorded which). These receptors all come from a man aged 50 or older who had recovered from COVID-19. The CDR3 runs from the conserved cysteine through the conserved F or W. A D gene is named only where the DNA matches it firmly.

cdr3_nt: TGCGCCAGCAGCGCGACAGGGTTAACTGAAGCTTTCTTT
cdr3_aa: CASSATGLTEAFF
j_call: TRBJ1-1
cdr3_length: 13
v_call: TRBV4-3
d_call: TRBD1

cdr3_nt: TGTGCCACCGAGGGTTCTTCTCCCGGGGAGCTGTTTTTT
cdr3_aa: CATEGSSPGELFF
j_call: TRBJ2-2
cdr3_length: 13
v_call: TRBV24-1
d_call: .

cdr3_nt: TGTGCCAGCAGTATGACAGGTTATAATTCACCCCTCCACTTT
cdr3_aa: CASSMTGYNSPLHF
j_call: TRBJ1-6
cdr3_length: 14
v_call: TRBV2
d_call: .

cdr3_nt: TGTGCCAGCTCACCATCAGCGGGGAGGAGTGGCTACACCTTC
cdr3_aa: CASSPSAGRSGYTF
j_call: TRBJ1-2
cdr3_length: 14
v_call: TRBV18
d_call: .

cdr3_nt: TGTGCCAGCAGTCCCGACTCCAATCAGCCCCAGCATTTT
cdr3_aa: CASSPDSNQPQHF
j_call: TRBJ1-5
cdr3_length: 13
v_call: TRBV2
d_call: .

cdr3_nt: TGTGCCAGCAGCCAAGAACAAGTCTACGAGCAGTACTTC
cdr3_aa: CASSQEQVYEQYF
j_call: TRBJ2-7
cdr3_length: 13
v_call: TRBV4-2
d_call: .

cdr3_nt: TGTGCCAGCAGTCCCGCCGGGACAGTTTCACCCCTCCACTTT
cdr3_aa: CASSPAGTVSPLHF
j_call: TRBJ1-6
cdr3_length: 14
v_call: TRBV6-5
d_call: TRBD1

cdr3_nt: TGCGCCAGCAGCTTGGTGGGAGGCCTCCGAGGGCAGTATTTT
cdr3_aa: CASSLVGGLRGQYF
j_call: TRBJ2-3
cdr3_length: 14
v_call: TRBV5-1
d_call: .

cdr3_nt: TGTGCCAGCAGCTTAGATCGGACAGGCGGCGAGCAGTACTTC
cdr3_aa: CASSLDRTGGEQYF
j_call: TRBJ2-7
cdr3_length: 14
v_call: TRBV11-2
d_call: TRBD1

cdr3_nt: TGTGCCAGCAGCCGTAGCGGAAGGAACACCGAGGAGCTGTTTTTT
cdr3_aa: CASSRSGRNTEELFF
j_call: TRBJ2-2
cdr3_length: 15
v_call: TRBV7-9
d_call: .